The 2 T cell receptor beta chains in this list originate from one sample, sequenced in a study of blood T cell repertoires in COVID-19. Some clones are missing from TCRdb's copy, which holds only in-frame ones; the method was immunoSEQ multiplex PCR. In the table there are under 100,000 clones, roughly three quarters of which are singletons. Source material: peripheral blood. The receptor set was obtained from a man aged 55 to 70 with COVID-19, enrolled during active disease.

The chain carries TRBV4-1 and TRBJ2-2; 8 nucleotides align to TRBD2. J was trimmed by 4 bases and V by 11 bases; bases with no gene match: 6. There are 13 residues in the CDR3. The V gene's germline CDR1 is MGHRA and CDR2 YSYEKL. The CDR3 DNA reads TGCGCCGCGGGGGGCCCGATCACCGGGGAGCTGTTTTTT. Residues: CAAGGPITGELFF.

The V and J genes are TRBV5-1 and TRBJ1-1, with D maybe TRBD1 (6 bases). V was clipped by 4 bases and J by 6 bases, with 22 bases between them. This CDR3 spans 16 amino acids. Germline V CDR1 and CDR2: SGHRS, YFSETQ. The DNA for the CDR3 is TGCGCCAGCAGCCCAGGGAGCCAGGGGCTTTTCGCTGAAGCTTTCTTT. Translated, it gives CASSPGSQGLFAEAFF.